Each of the 11 T cell receptor delta chains below was sequenced from the same sample in a study of γδ T cells in repeated Plasmodium falciparum infection (dated by TCRdb to about 2021). The receptor library was made with multiplex PCR. The sequencer was an Illumina MiSeq. Clone calls in TCRdb were regenerated from the public reads with CATT, after which identical DNA sequences shared one row. The sample table lists 70,000 to 95,000 delta-chain clones, approximately 1.4% of them with a count of one. The ten top clones hold under 9.5% of the sample. Vgamma9/Vdelta2+ and Vdelta2-negative gammadelta T cell populations were flow-sorted from peripheral blood mononuclear cells for bulk TCR repertoire analysis. Input material: gamma-delta T cells from blood. The source of these receptors is a pool of human donors (malaria-infected and uninfected, not separated).

This clone showed up many times. A read error is likely here: a far larger clone is one base away. This CDR3 is also generated by other DNA sequences in the sample. The chain links TRDV1 to TRDJ1; perhaps TRDD3 as D (10 bases). The CDR3 totals 27 residues. Trimming left V 0 bases short and J 1 base short, with 45 bases between. Germline V gene data show CDR1 as TSWWSYY and CDR2 as QGS. In nucleotides, the CDR3 is TGTGCTCTTGGGGAACTCCAAATTCCTTCCTACGTCTTTCGAGGGGGATACGATTACCGACTCACCGATAAACTCATCTTT. Amino acid sequence: CALGELQIPSYVFRGGYDYRLTDKLIF.

This clone occurred many times. This DNA's translation differs at residue 9 from TCRdb's protein, which comes from a much larger clone; a read error is likely, and the protein shown is translated from the DNA. The chain uses TRDV2 and TRDJ1; weak D call: TRDD3 (6 bases). TCRdb does not report a J gene; here it was assigned by matching the DNA to germline references. This CDR3 is built from 17 residues. Per the germline V gene, CDR1 is GEAIGNYY and CDR2 is EKD. The V and J ends lost 1 base and 4 bases respectively, with 21 bases between them. The chain's CDR3 is CACDTQYWDRDDDKLIF. The CDR3 DNA is TGTGCCTGTGACACTCAATACTGGGACAGAGACGACGATAAACTCATCTTT.

About this clone: A far larger clone is one nucleotide away, so this likely arose from a read error. Other DNA sequences within the sample encode an identical CDR3. This rearrangement joins TRDV1 to TRDJ1; a weak D match, TRDD3 (6 bases). Since TCRdb gives no J gene, matching the DNA to germline was used here to assign it. V was trimmed by 1 base and J by 5 bases, leaving 17 bases between them. Germline V gene sequence: CDR1 TSWWSYY, CDR2 QGS. The CDR3 loop spans 16 amino acids. The CDR3: CALGEPLGTGGDKLIF. The CDR3 DNA follows: TGTGCTCTTGGGGAACCGCTAGGGACGGGGGGAGATAAACTCATCTTT.

This clone was counted many times. The J gene is TRDJ1, the V gene TRDV2; 9 bases align to TRDD3. V lost 3 bases, J lost 1 base, and 8 bases stayed unmatched. The CDR3 spans 16 residues. Per germline, CDR1 GEAIGNYY and CDR2 EKD. The CDR3 DNA follows: TGTGCCTGTGACTGGCTGGGGGATCGAGGCACCGATAAACTCATCTTT. This gives the protein CACDWLGDRGTDKLIF.

This clone was picked up many times. The chain has TRDV1 and TRDJ1; 8 nucleotides agree with TRDD3. The CDR3 has 18 amino acids. Germline lookup yields CDR1 TSWWSYY and CDR2 QGS. The trim removed 2 bases at V and 4 bases at J, leaving 15 bases unmatched. In DNA form, the CDR3 reads TGTGCTCTTGGGGAAATGAAAATCCTACTGGGGGCCGACGATAAACTCATCTTT. Translated, it gives CALGEMKILLGADDKLIF.

There are a few counts of this clone. This is likely an artifact of a read error, given a far larger clone one base away. At the DNA level, this CDR3 is encoded by other sequences in the same sample as well. V gene TRDV2 combines with J gene TRDJ1; no reliable D call. The J gene, left out of TCRdb, was set here by checking the DNA against germline. The CDR3 runs to 16 residues. The V end was cut by 7 bases, the J end by 0 bases, with 20 bases between. Germline V CDR1 and CDR2: GEAIGNYY, EKD. The CDR3 loop reads CACDHLDYAYTDKLIF. CDR3 in DNA: TGTGCCTGCGACCACCTGGATTACGCGTACACCGATAAACTCATCTTT.

This clone turned up a few times. A far larger clone is just one base off, so this is likely a read error. The same CDR3 arises from other DNA sequences in this sample as well. The chain couples TRDV3 to TRDJ1; the match to TRDD3 covers 8 bases. The CDR3 runs to 16 residues. Germline CDR1 is TVYSNPD and CDR2 is GDNSRS (reference sequence). CDR3 in DNA: TGTGCCTTTTTCGGGATACGCACCTCGTACACCGATAAACTTATCTTT. It translates to CAFFGIRTSYTDKLIF. Full variable domain (remainder filled in from reference TRDV3 and TRDJ1): CDKVTQSSPDQTVASGSEVVLLCTYDTVYSNPDLFWYRIRPDYSFQFVFYGDNSRSEGADFTQGRFSVKHILTQKAFHLVISPVRTEDSATYYCAFFGIRTSYTDKLIFGKGTRVTVEP.

Turning to this clone: A far more abundant clone sits one base away, making this likely a read error. The identical CDR3 is also encoded by other nucleotide sequences in the sample. The chain carries TRDV1 and TRDJ1; D possibly uses TRDD2 or TRDD3 (7 bases each). The CDR3 is 21 amino acids. From germline, CDR1 is TSWWSYY and CDR2 QGS. V lost 0 bases, J lost 2 bases, and 28 bases lay in between. The chain's CDR3 is CALGELKSFLKYWGDTDKLIF. CDR3 in DNA: TGTGCTCTTGGGGAACTGAAGAGCTTCCTAAAGTACTGGGGTGATACCGATAAACTCATCTTT.

About this clone itself: This probably arose from a read error, given a far larger clone one base away. Other nucleotide sequences from this sample produce the same CDR3. The chain's CDR3 is CALGEQYDKLIF. The CDR3 nucleotides are TGTGCTCTCGGGGAACAGTACGATAAACTCATCTTT. V usage is TRDV1 and J usage is TRDJ1; D possibly corresponds to TRDD3 (5 bases). Germline CDR1 is TSWWSYY and CDR2 is QGS. The CDR3 has 12 amino acids.

This clone turned up a few times. This could be a read error, since a much larger clone is one nucleotide away. The same CDR3 also results from other DNA sequences found in this sample. CDR3 in DNA: TGTGCTCTTGGGGACGTGCCCCTAACCGATAAACTCATCTTT. It yields the protein CALGDVPLTDKLIF. The gene calls are TRDV1 and TRDJ1, with D unclear. This CDR3 comprises 14 residues. The ends were cut back, 3 bases at V and 2 bases at J, with 10 bases in the middle. The germline gives CDR1 TSWWSYY, CDR2 QGS.

This clone has just a few counts. A far larger clone is one base from this, pointing to a likely read error. The identical CDR3 is also encoded by other nucleotide sequences in the sample. V gene TRDV2 combines with J gene TRDJ2; TRDD3 matches at 12 bases. The CDR3 has 15 residues. In germline, CDR1 is GEAIGNYY, CDR2 EKD. This chain's CDR3 is CACDPLLGDTAQLFF. CDR3 sequence (DNA): TGTGCCTGTGATCCCTTACTGGGGGATACAGCGCAACTCTTCTTT.